The 29 T cell receptor beta chains presented below share a single source sample, sequenced in a study of radiation and T cells in renal cell carcinoma. The protocol was immunoSEQ multiplex PCR, while the TCRdb copy is restricted to in-frame clones and leaves out a portion. The sample yields around 130,000 clones, approximately 75% seen once. As to time point: blood 2 weeks post-SBRT. The treatment is: 15 Gy SBRT to primary tumor, nephrectomy 4 weeks later. This specimen consisted of blood, obtained from a patient whose treatment included radiotherapy and nephrectomy. These receptors originate from an older woman with renal cell carcinoma.

V and J are TRBV18 and TRBJ2-3; unclear D gene. V shed 3 bases and J shed 6 bases, with 10 bases lying between them. The CDR3 spans 13 residues. Germline V gene sequence: CDR1 KGHSH, CDR2 LQKENI. CDR3 region: CASSPDVLDTQYF. In DNA form, the CDR3 reads TGTGCCAGCTCACCCGACGTATTGGATACGCAGTATTTT.

The rearrangement joins TRBV4-1 to TRBJ2-2, with 11 bases lining up with TRBD2. The CDR3 runs 17 residues. V lost 3 bases to trimming and J lost 3 bases; unmatched junction nucleotides: 6. Per the germline V gene, CDR1 is MGHRA and CDR2 is YSYEKL. The CDR3: CASSHLTSGSHTGELFF. CDR3 in DNA: TGCGCCAGCAGCCACCTCACTAGCGGGAGTCACACCGGGGAGCTGTTTTTT.

The chain combines TRBV5-4 with TRBJ2-7, with D unresolved. There are 13 residues in the CDR3. CDR1 SGHNT and CDR2 YYREEE come from the germline V gene (reference sequence). V lost 1 base, J lost 3 bases, and 8 bases lay in between. The CDR3 is CASSLPADYEQYF. CDR3 nucleotide sequence: TGTGCCAGCAGCTTGCCGGCAGACTACGAGCAGTACTTC.

The rearrangement uses TRBV6-6 and TRBJ2-7; 11 bases map to TRBD2. V shed 10 bases, J shed 1 base, and the junction held 6 bases outside the gene matches. Germline loops: CDR1 MNHNY, CDR2 SVGAGI (reference sequence). The CDR3 covers 14 residues. CDR3 DNA sequence: TGTGCCATTTCGGGACTAGCGGATTCCTACGAGCAGTACTTC. Protein: CAISGLADSYEQYF.

This clone appeared a few times. V usage is TRBV7-3 and J usage is TRBJ2-1; D tentatively reads TRBD1 or TRBD2 (6 bases each). CDR1 is SGHTA and CDR2 is FQGTGA in the germline V gene. V gave up 1 base and J gave up 0 bases, with 10 bases separating them. This CDR3 has 16 residues. The CDR3 DNA reads as TGTGCCAGCAGCTTAAGGGGGGCAAGCTCCTACAATGAGCAGTTCTTC. Translating it yields CASSLRGASSYNEQFF. The whole variable domain, remainder taken from reference TRBV7-3 and TRBJ2-1, is GAGVSQTPSNKVTEKGKYVELRCDPISGHTALYWYRQSLGQGPEFLIYFQGTGAADDSGLPNDRFFAVRPEGSVSTLKIQRTERGDSAVYLCASSLRGASSYNEQFFGPGTRLTVL.

This clone was counted a single time. V and J are TRBV19 and TRBJ2-7; 9 nucleotides align to TRBD1. The germline gives CDR1 LNHDA, CDR2 SQIVND (reference sequence). V gave up 4 bases and J gave up 4 bases; unmatched junction bases: 8. The CDR3 is made up of 15 amino acids. CDR3 amino acids: CASSKGPGQGYEQYF. The CDR3 DNA sequence: TGTGCCAGTAGTAAAGGACCGGGACAGGGTTACGAGCAGTACTTC.

This rearrangement joins TRBV19 to TRBJ1-1; no firm D call. The CDR3 sequence is 13 residues long. Deletions cut 5 bases from V and 5 bases from J, with 12 bases between. CDR1 and CDR2 from the germline V gene are LNHDA and SQIVND (reference sequence). The CDR3 spells CASSLRGRTEAFF. The CDR3 region has the DNA TGTGCCAGTAGTCTCCGGGGAAGAACTGAAGCTTTCTTT.

This clone has a single count. The chain links TRBV29-1 to TRBJ1-2; D not certain. The V end was cut by 4 bases, the J end by 8 bases, with 11 bases between. The germline CDR1 and CDR2 sequences are SQVTM and ANQGSEA. The CDR3 has 11 amino acids. CDR3 nucleotide sequence: TGCAGCGTTGTGGATTTGGGAGGCTACACCTTC. Its translation: CSVVDLGGYTF. Full variable domain (missing parts from reference TRBV29-1 and TRBJ1-2): SAVISQKPSRDICQRGTSLTIQCQVDSQVTMMFWYRQQPGQSLTLIATANQGSEATYESGFVIDKFPISRPNLTFSTLTVSNMSPEDSSIYLCSVVDLGGYTFGSGTRLTVV.

The rearrangement links TRBV28 to TRBJ2-5; D is perhaps TRBD1 or TRBD2 (5 bases each). Trimming cost V 3 bases and J 3 bases, with 17 bases left between them. Germline values: CDR1 MDHEN, CDR2 SYDVKM. CDR3 size: 16 residues. The CDR3 protein is CASSLGPGLREETQYF. The DNA of the CDR3 is TGTGCCAGCAGTTTGGGTCCGGGGCTGCGGGAAGAGACCCAGTACTTC.

The rearrangement uses TRBV18 and TRBJ1-1; D gene uncertain. Trimming shortened V by 0 bases and J by 3 bases, and 11 bases separated the two germline ends. Germline V gives CDR1 KGHSH, CDR2 LQKENI. The CDR3 is 15 residues long. Written as DNA, the CDR3 is TGTGCCAGCTCACCACCGGCAGGATGGGACACTGAAGCTTTCTTT. This codes for CASSPPAGWDTEAFF.

This chain uses TRBV19 with TRBJ1-1; TRBD1 matches 7 bases. The V gene end was trimmed by 4 bases and the J gene end by 0 bases; junction bases not matched to a gene: 2. This CDR3 has 14 amino acids. CDR1 and CDR2 (germline): LNHDA, SQIVND (reference sequence). CDR3 bases: TGTGCCAGTAGTAGGACAGGCCTGAACACTGAAGCTTTCTTT. This codes for CASSRTGLNTEAFF.

Worth noting for this clone: Other DNA sequences from this sample encode an identical CDR3 as well. The V gene is TRBV9, the J gene TRBJ2-2; D is unclear. V lost 0 bases and J 7 bases, leaving 7 bases between the germline ends. The CDR3 covers 13 residues. Looked up from germline, CDR1 is SGDLS and CDR2 is YYNGEE. The CDR3 bases are TGTGCCAGCAGCGTAGCGTCAGGCGGGGAGCTGTTTTTT. Amino acid sequence: CASSVASGGELFF.

The CDR3 DNA is TGTGCCAGCATGGCGGGGGGAGGCACCGGGGAGCTGTTTTTT. Residues: CASMAGGGTGELFF. The chain combines TRBV7-6 with TRBJ2-2; 8 bases map to TRBD2. The CDR3 extends over 14 amino acids. CDR1 and CDR2 from the germline V gene are SGHVS and FNYEAQ. J gave up 4 bases and V 7 bases, and 5 bases lay outside the gene matches.

The table lists this clone with a count of one. The chain carries TRBV19 and TRBJ1-5; 9 bases line up with TRBD1. This CDR3 is built from 15 residues. Trimming removed 5 bases from V and 6 bases from J; junction bases left unmatched: 8. CDR1 LNHDA and CDR2 SQIVND come from the germline V gene (reference sequence). CDR3 in DNA: TGTGCCAGTAGTCTGGGGGGACAGGGAGTTCAGCCCCAGCATTTT. Its protein is CASSLGGQGVQPQHF.

This clone showed up just a few times. The chain couples TRBV11-1 to TRBJ1-2; possibly TRBD1 for D (5 bases). Trimming pared 5 bases from V and 1 base from J, leaving 11 bases between. The CDR3 spans 14 residues. In germline, CDR1 is SGHAT, CDR2 FQDESV (reference sequence). CDR3 DNA sequence: TGTGCCAGCAGCACATCCGGGGGTAACTATGGCTACACCTTC. Translating it yields CASSTSGGNYGYTF.

This chain uses TRBV7-9 with TRBJ1-5; 9 bases align to TRBD1. The V segment lost 3 bases and the J segment 7 bases; nucleotides outside the gene matches: 4. This CDR3 is 14 amino acids long. Germline values: CDR1 SEHNR, CDR2 FQNEAQ (reference sequence). In DNA, the CDR3 is TGTGCCAGCAGCTTGATGGACAGGGGACAGCCCCAGCATTTT. Translation gives CASSLMDRGQPQHF.

The J gene is TRBJ1-6, the V gene TRBV6-5; 9 bases are shared with TRBD1. The CDR3 covers 16 residues. The V gene end was trimmed by 4 bases and the J gene end by 10 bases; junction bases not matched to a gene: 11. The V gene's germline CDR1 is MNHEY and CDR2 SVGAGI. CDR3 coding DNA: TGTGCCAGCAGTTCAGGGACAGGGCTTCCAAAATCACCCCTCCACTTT. Translating it yields CASSSGTGLPKSPLHF.

The chain uses TRBV10-3 and TRBJ1-1; D unresolved. CDR1 is ENHRY and CDR2 is SYGVKD in the germline V gene. The CDR3 length is 12 residues. Trimming stripped 10 bases from V and 1 base from J, with 10 bases between. The CDR3 sequence: CATLEGNTEAFF. CDR3 in DNA: TGTGCCACCCTGGAGGGGAACACTGAAGCTTTCTTT.

This clone was recorded a few times. The chain combines TRBV6-6 with TRBJ1-1; 8 bases are a match to TRBD1. This CDR3 region has 15 residues. V trimming: 5 bases; J trimming: 1 base; junction bases outside the gene matches: 6. Looked up from germline, CDR1 is MNHNY and CDR2 is SVGAGI (reference sequence). The DNA of the CDR3 is TGTGCCAGCAGTCCTGGGACAGGACAGAACACTGAAGCTTTCTTT. It specifies CASSPGTGQNTEAFF.

The chain carries TRBV9 and TRBJ1-4, with 9 nucleotides matching TRBD1. The junction had 7 bases not matched to a gene; V was cut back by 2 bases and J by 5 bases. This CDR3 is built from 16 residues. Germline-derived CDR1 and CDR2 are SGDLS and YYNGEE. CDR3 loop: CASSVTGQGLNEKLFF. CDR3 nucleotides: TGTGCCAGCAGCGTCACGGGACAGGGATTAAATGAAAAACTGTTTTTT.

In this sample, this clone turned up a few times. The chain couples TRBV28 to TRBJ1-5, with D unclear. Trimming took 3 bases from V and 4 from J, leaving 4 bases between them. This CDR3 has 12 residues. The germline gives CDR1 MDHEN, CDR2 SYDVKM. DNA of the CDR3: TGTGCCAGCAGTTTTCGGAATCAGCCCCAGCATTTT. Translating it yields CASSFRNQPQHF.

The chain uses TRBV15 and TRBJ2-3; unclear D gene. CDR3 size: 17 residues. Looked up from germline, CDR1 is LNHNV and CDR2 is YYDKDF (reference sequence). Trimming removed 2 bases from V and 0 bases from J, with 15 bases in between. CDR3 loop: CATSRMTQRLSTDTQYF. The CDR3 DNA reads TGTGCCACCAGCAGAATGACACAGCGACTTAGCACAGATACGCAGTATTTT.

The chain is built from TRBV2 and TRBJ1-2; 8 bases are shared with TRBD1. There are 14 residues in the CDR3. The V gene end was trimmed by 6 bases and the J gene end by 8 bases; junction bases not matched to a gene: 11. Germline V gives CDR1 SNHLY, CDR2 FYNNEI. CDR3 residues: CASRLDRADWGYTF. In nucleotides, the CDR3 is TGTGCCAGCAGACTGGACAGGGCGGATTGGGGCTACACCTTC.

This clone was seen only a few times. V is TRBV2 and J is TRBJ2-7; 8 bases match TRBD1. CDR1 SNHLY and CDR2 FYNNEI come from the germline V gene. There are 11 residues in the CDR3. V shed 10 bases, J shed 4 bases, and the junction held 3 bases outside the gene matches. CDR3: CATWTGYEQYF. Here the CDR3 DNA reads TGTGCCACCTGGACAGGGTACGAGCAGTACTTC.

The rearrangement links TRBV9 to TRBJ1-2; D is undetermined. V lost 0 bases, J lost 4 bases, and 13 bases lay in between. The CDR3 is 15 residues long. Germline V CDR1 and CDR2: SGDLS, YYNGEE. In DNA form, the CDR3 reads TGTGCCAGCAGCGTAGCTCCAGAGGCTTCCTATGGCTACACCTTC. It specifies CASSVAPEASYGYTF.

The chain is built from TRBV7-3 and TRBJ1-1; D gene ambiguous. Trimming cost V 5 bases and J 5 bases, with 12 bases left between them. This CDR3 has 13 amino acids. Looked up from germline, CDR1 is SGHTA and CDR2 is FQGTGA. Here the CDR3 reads CASSPAAGTEAFF. The CDR3 region has the DNA TGTGCCAGCAGCCCCGCGGCGGGGACTGAAGCTTTCTTT.

This clone was observed a single time. This chain connects TRBV15 to TRBJ1-2, with 11 bases lining up with TRBD1. V shed 5 bases and J 6 bases; nucleotides not matched to a gene: 11. Germline CDR1 reads LNHNV; CDR2 reads YYDKDF (reference sequence). The CDR3 spans 16 residues. The DNA of the CDR3 is TGTGCCACCAGCTCGCTGGACAGGGGGCGCGCGGATGGCTACACCTTC. Translating gives CATSSLDRGRADGYTF.

In nucleotides, the CDR3 is TGTGCCACCAGCAGAGTTAGGAGGGGGACTAGCGCCCAGACAGATACGCAGTATTTT. Amino acid sequence: CATSRVRRGTSAQTDTQYF. V usage is TRBV15 and J usage is TRBJ2-3, with 10 bases that match TRBD2. CDR1 LNHNV and CDR2 YYDKDF come from the germline V gene (reference sequence). The CDR3 covers 19 residues. Trimming cost V 1 base and J 3 bases; bases outside gene matches: 13.

The rearrangement links TRBV2 to TRBJ2-7; D might be TRBD1 (5 bases). V was trimmed by 6 bases and J by 2 bases, leaving 8 bases between them. The CDR3 totals 12 residues. Per the germline V gene, CDR1 is SNHLY and CDR2 is FYNNEI. CDR3 loop: CASSARAYEQYF. CDR3 sequence (DNA): TGTGCCAGCAGCGCCAGGGCCTACGAGCAGTACTTC.